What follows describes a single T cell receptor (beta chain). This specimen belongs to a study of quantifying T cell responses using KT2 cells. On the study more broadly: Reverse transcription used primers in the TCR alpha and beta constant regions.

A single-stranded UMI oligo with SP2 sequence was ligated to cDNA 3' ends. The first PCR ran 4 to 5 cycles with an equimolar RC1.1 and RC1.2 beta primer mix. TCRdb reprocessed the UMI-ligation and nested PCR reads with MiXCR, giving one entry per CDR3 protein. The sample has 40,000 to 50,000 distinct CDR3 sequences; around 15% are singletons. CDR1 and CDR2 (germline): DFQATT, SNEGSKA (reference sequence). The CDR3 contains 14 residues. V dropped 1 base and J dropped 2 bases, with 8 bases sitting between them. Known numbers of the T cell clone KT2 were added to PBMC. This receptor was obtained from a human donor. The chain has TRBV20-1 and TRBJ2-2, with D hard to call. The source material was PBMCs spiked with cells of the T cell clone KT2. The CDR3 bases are TGCAGTGCTAGAGGACGGCTTAACACCGGGGAGCTGTTTTTT. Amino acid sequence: CSARGRLNTGELFF.